This TCR beta chain is drawn from a study of T cells in Graves' hyperthyroidism and ophthalmopathy. Regarding this clonotype: Its antigen remains unidentified.

Study-level results: Blood also held most thyroid clonotypes expanded beyond 0.001.

Germline loops: CDR1 MNHNS, CDR2 SASEGT. V dropped 7 bases and J dropped 2; count of bases not matched to a gene: 9. The CDR3 has 15 amino acids. Amplified TCR beta CDR3 regions derived from RNA transcripts. The TCR CDR3 first-round RT-PCR relied on the HTBI primer set. TCRdb passed the multiplex PCR reads through MiXCR, listing each CDR3 protein once. The table lists about 400,000 distinct CDR3 sequences, approximately 25% of them singletons. This chain joins TRBV6-1 and TRBJ2-7, with TRBD1 matching 9 bases. Sequenced sample: blood. This clonotype originated in a man aged 50-60 years with Graves' hyperthyroidism. The CDR3 loop reads CASNRGLLGPYEQYF. DNA for the CDR3: TGTGCCAGCAACAGGGGGCTATTAGGCCCCTACGAGCAGTACTTC.